Below, one T cell receptor (beta chain) is given with its context. The antigen is unknown. The sample is drawn from a study of shared clonotypes between healthy human individuals. Germline V CDR1 and CDR2: SGDLS, YYNGEE. Deletions cut 0 bases from V and 8 bases from J, with 14 bases between. The CDR3 runs to 14 residues. Findings and limits, study-wide: Naive subsets, compared against memory subsets, generally had larger estimated richness values.

A CD45RA-negative memory subset and a CD45RA+ naive subset were separated from the CD4+ cells. Every subset's genomic DNA went evenly onto several immunoSEQ plates. Per sorted-subset replicate PCR, input was approximately 0.2 ug DNA, representing tens of thousands of T cell genomes. TCRdb keeps only in-frame clones here, not all; method: immunoSEQ multiplex PCR. The sample includes some 2,000,000 clones, 90% to 97% of them seen just once. The V call is TRBV9, the J call TRBJ1-1, with D perhaps matching TRBD1 (6 bases). The sample consisted of naive CD4+ T cells sorted from blood. As for subset: CD45RA+ positively selected. This receptor was taken from a man younger than 35 in good health. The CDR3 protein is CASSVEAVGGEAFF. The CDR3 DNA reads as TGTGCCAGCAGCGTAGAGGCCGTAGGGGGAGAAGCTTTCTTT.